These 15 T cell receptor beta chains came from one sample sequenced in a study of human T cells and chemical hapten exposure (dated by TCRdb to 2020 to 2023). To prepare the library, RACE was applied. The instrument was a NextSeq 500. TCRdb reanalyzed the raw reads on its own, using fastp at Q25 for trimming and MiXCR for clone calling, and kept in-frame beta chains. Each CDR3 protein gets just one entry, which takes the most common genes and DNA from the rows behind it. This sample has more than 35,000 distinct CDR3 sequences in its table, and around 3.6% of those were observed once. 5% to 7% of the sample rests with the top ten. This sample's time point label indicates: healthy volunteer bleed at 6 weeks. Unfractionated whole blood was collected in Tempus Blood RNA tubes, and total RNA was extracted from that blood. Sample: whole blood. The receptors derive from a human donor in good health. Some clones in this sample may be carry-over from other donors' samples.

This clonotype was seen at least ten times. The chain couples TRBV28 to TRBJ2-3; 9 nucleotides line up with TRBD2. Germline V gene data show CDR1 as MDHEN and CDR2 as SYDVKM. The CDR3 spans 16 residues. The ends lost 4 bases at V and 10 bases at J; junction bases unmatched: 15. The CDR3 sequence: CASSYPLAGGPNAQYF. CDR3 bases: TGTGCCAGCAGTTACCCCTTGGCGGGAGGGCCTAACGCGCAGTATTTT.

This clonotype was detected ten times or more. CDR3 DNA sequence: TGTGCCAGCACCCTACTAGGGACGGCTGAAGCTTTCTTT. This translates into CASTLLGTAEAFF. The chain carries TRBV27 and TRBJ1-1; the D gene is possibly TRBD1 (5 bases). The CDR3 spans 13 residues. With 7 bases removed from V and 6 bases from J, the gap between germline ends came to 15 bases. Per germline, CDR1 MNHEY and CDR2 SMNVEV (reference sequence).

J is TRBJ1-3 and V is TRBV29-1, with a weak D call TRBD1 (6 bases). The CDR3 is 16 residues long. V was shortened by 2 bases and J by 1 base, with 15 bases between the two germline ends. The germline V gene encodes CDR1 SQVTM and CDR2 ANQGSEA. The CDR3 protein is CSVESMPGASGNTIYF. In DNA, the CDR3 is TGCAGCGTTGAATCGATGCCGGGGGCGTCTGGAAACACCATATATTTT.

This clonotype occurred a few times. This CDR3 reads CATSRGFLGRFRNEQFF. For the CDR3, the DNA is TGTGCCACCAGCAGAGGTTTTTTAGGGCGCTTTCGCAATGAGCAGTTCTTC. The chain recombines TRBV15 with TRBJ2-1; D is ambiguous. CDR1 and CDR2 (germline): LNHNV, YYDKDF (reference sequence). The CDR3 loop spans 17 amino acids. Trimming removed 1 base at V and 6 bases at J, with 19 bases between.

This clonotype appeared many times. The V call is TRBV6-5, the J call TRBJ2-7; TRBD1 or TRBD2 may be the D gene (5 bases each). V lost 5 bases to trimming and J lost 4 bases, with 18 bases between them. The CDR3 loop spans 15 amino acids. CDR1 is MNHEY and CDR2 is SVGAGI in the germline V gene. This CDR3 reads CASSTGASIRYEQYF. As DNA, the CDR3 is TGTGCCAGCAGTACCGGGGCCAGTATTCGTTACGAGCAGTACTTC.

This clonotype was counted a few times. The chain combines TRBV5-6 with TRBJ1-3; D is undetermined. The CDR3 extends over 16 amino acids. From germline, CDR1 is SGHDT and CDR2 YYEEEE. V lost 0 bases and J lost 0, with 10 bases in between. DNA of the CDR3: TGTGCCAGCAGCTTGGGTTATCGAGGCTCTGGAAACACCATATATTTT. It codes for CASSLGYRGSGNTIYF.

The chain combines TRBV6-5 with TRBJ2-6; D unclear. The germline V gene has CDR1 MNHEY and CDR2 SVGAGI. The V gene lost 4 bases and the J gene lost 0 bases, with 4 bases spanning the gap. The CDR3 loop spans 14 amino acids. CDR3 coding DNA: TGTGCCAGCAGTTCGCTCTCTGGGGCCAACGTCCTGACTTTC. Its translation: CASSSLSGANVLTF.

This clonotype has at least ten counts. V is TRBV20-1 and J is TRBJ1-1; no definite D call. Germline V gives CDR1 DFQATT, CDR2 SNEGSKA (reference sequence). The V gene lost 3 bases and the J gene lost 6 bases, with 14 bases spanning the gap. There are 13 residues in the CDR3. The DNA of the CDR3 is TGCAGTGCTAGCTCCGGTAGAGAGCCTGAAGCTTTCTTT. Residues: CSASSGREPEAFF.

This clonotype was seen many times. The chain links TRBV28 to TRBJ2-5, with D hard to call. Germline V CDR1 and CDR2: MDHEN, SYDVKM. The CDR3 runs 11 residues. With 6 bases removed from V and 4 bases from J, the gap between germline ends came to 6 bases. The CDR3 DNA sequence: TGTGCCAGCAGCTACCGAGAGACCCAGTACTTC. Its protein product is CASSYRETQYF.

The table lists this clonotype with many counts. The chain couples TRBV27 to TRBJ1-1; D not certain. CDR3 size: 19 residues. CDR1 and CDR2 from the germline V gene are MNHEY and SMNVEV (reference sequence). V lost 5 bases to trimming and J lost 6 bases, with 31 bases between them. This CDR3 reads CASSIIPSGVREVVPEAFF. CDR3 DNA sequence: TGTGCCAGCAGTATCATCCCCTCCGGGGTCCGCGAGGTGGTTCCTGAAGCTTTCTTT.

This clonotype was found a few times. The V and J genes are TRBV10-3 and TRBJ2-3; D may be TRBD2 (5 bases). CDR1 ENHRY and CDR2 SYGVKD come from the germline V gene. The V end was cut by 4 bases, the J end by 4 bases, with 9 bases between. The length of the CDR3 is 13 residues. CDR3 region: CAISGLSADTQYF. The DNA for the CDR3 is TGTGCCATCAGTGGACTATCGGCAGATACGCAGTATTTT.

A word on this clonotype: A read error may explain this, as a much larger clone is one base away. The chain employs TRBV27 and TRBJ2-5, with a weak D call TRBD1 (5 bases). This CDR3 has 13 amino acids. The germline CDR1 and CDR2 sequences are MNHEY and SMNVEV (reference sequence). V was shortened by 5 bases and J by 3 bases, with 10 bases between the two germline ends. CDR3 in DNA: TGTGCCAGCAGTAAGGCAGGGAAAGAGACCCAGTACTTC. Its translation is CASSKAGKETQYF.

This clonotype has at least ten counts. Here the CDR3 reads CSASRSRTGMPNTEAFF. In DNA form, the CDR3 reads TGCAGTGCTAGCCGGTCCAGGACAGGGATGCCTAACACTGAAGCTTTCTTT. The rearrangement joins TRBV20-1 to TRBJ1-1; 8 nucleotides agree with TRBD1. Germline CDR1 DFQATT, CDR2 SNEGSKA (reference sequence). The V and J ends lost 3 bases and 2 bases, in that order; junction bases with no gene match: 14. There are 17 residues in the CDR3.

Many counts were recorded for this clonotype. The chain is built from TRBV3-1 and TRBJ1-2; D remains unclear. Per the germline V gene, CDR1 is LGHDT and CDR2 is YNNKEL (reference sequence). The CDR3 loop spans 13 amino acids. Deletions cut 1 base from V and 4 bases from J, with 7 bases between. The CDR3 is CASSQGRIYGYTF. The CDR3 DNA reads TGTGCCAGCAGCCAAGGACGGATCTATGGCTACACCTTC.

The V call is TRBV20-1, the J call TRBJ1-1; D remains unclear. CDR1 and CDR2 (germline): DFQATT, SNEGSKA (reference sequence). The CDR3 has 14 residues. V was cut by 0 bases and J by 1 base, with 9 bases left in between. The CDR3 DNA is TGCAGTGCTAGAGAAGCGGTAAGGAACACTGAAGCTTTCTTT. Encoded protein: CSAREAVRNTEAFF.